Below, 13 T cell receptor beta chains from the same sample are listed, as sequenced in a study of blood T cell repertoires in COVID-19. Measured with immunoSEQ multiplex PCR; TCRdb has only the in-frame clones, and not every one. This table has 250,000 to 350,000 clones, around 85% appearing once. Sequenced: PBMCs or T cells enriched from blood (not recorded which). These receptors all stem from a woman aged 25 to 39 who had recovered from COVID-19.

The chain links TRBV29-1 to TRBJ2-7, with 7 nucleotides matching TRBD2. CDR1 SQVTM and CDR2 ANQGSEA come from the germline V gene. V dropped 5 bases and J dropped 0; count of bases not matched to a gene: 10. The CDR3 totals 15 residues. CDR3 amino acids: CSVFLASGASYEQYF. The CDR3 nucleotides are TGCAGCGTTTTTTTGGCTAGCGGTGCCTCCTACGAGCAGTACTTC.

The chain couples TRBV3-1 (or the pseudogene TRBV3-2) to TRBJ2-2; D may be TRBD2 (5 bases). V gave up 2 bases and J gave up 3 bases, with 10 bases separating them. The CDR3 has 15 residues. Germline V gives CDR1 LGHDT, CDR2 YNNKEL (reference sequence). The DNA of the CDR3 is TGTGCCAGCAGCCAAATGGGGAGTTACACCGGGGAGCTGTTTTTT. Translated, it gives CASSQMGSYTGELFF.

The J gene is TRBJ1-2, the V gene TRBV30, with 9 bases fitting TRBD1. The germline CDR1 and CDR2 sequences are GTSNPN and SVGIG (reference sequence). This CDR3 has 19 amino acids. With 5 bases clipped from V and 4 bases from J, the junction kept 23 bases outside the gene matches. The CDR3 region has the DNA TGTGCCTGGCTACTACCGAACACCGGGACAGGGTATGACGGCTATGGCTACACCTTC. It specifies CAWLLPNTGTGYDGYGYTF.

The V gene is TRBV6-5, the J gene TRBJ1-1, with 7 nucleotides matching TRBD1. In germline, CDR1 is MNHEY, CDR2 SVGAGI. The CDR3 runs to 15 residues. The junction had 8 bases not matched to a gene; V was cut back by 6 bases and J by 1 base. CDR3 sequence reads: CASRTTGVSNTEAFF. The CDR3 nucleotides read TGTGCCAGCAGGACTACAGGGGTTTCGAACACTGAAGCTTTCTTT.

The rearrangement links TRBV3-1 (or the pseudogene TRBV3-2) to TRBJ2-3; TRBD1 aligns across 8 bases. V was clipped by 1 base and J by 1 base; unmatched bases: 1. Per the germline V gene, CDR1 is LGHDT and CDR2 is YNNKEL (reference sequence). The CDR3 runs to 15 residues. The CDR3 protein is CASSQVTGGTDTQYF. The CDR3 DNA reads TGTGCCAGCAGCCAAGTGACAGGGGGCACAGATACGCAGTATTTT.

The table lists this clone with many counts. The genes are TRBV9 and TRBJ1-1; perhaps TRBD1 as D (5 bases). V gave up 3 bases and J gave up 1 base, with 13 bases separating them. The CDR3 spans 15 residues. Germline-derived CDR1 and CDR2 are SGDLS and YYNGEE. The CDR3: CASSGGETANTEAFF. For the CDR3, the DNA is TGTGCCAGCAGCGGAGGAGAGACAGCGAACACTGAAGCTTTCTTT.

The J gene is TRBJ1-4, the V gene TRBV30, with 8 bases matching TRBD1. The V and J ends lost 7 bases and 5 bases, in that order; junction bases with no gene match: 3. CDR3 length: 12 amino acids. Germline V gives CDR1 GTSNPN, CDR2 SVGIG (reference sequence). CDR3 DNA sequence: TGTGCCTTGACAGGGGCAAATGAAAAACTGTTTTTT. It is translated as CALTGANEKLFF.

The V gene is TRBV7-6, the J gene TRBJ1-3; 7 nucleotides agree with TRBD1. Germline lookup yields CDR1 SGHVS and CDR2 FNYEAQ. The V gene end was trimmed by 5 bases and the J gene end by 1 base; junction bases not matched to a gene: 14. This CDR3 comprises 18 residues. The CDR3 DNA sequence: TGTGCCAGCAGCGCCGGGACAGTCATTTATCAATCTGGAAACACCATATATTTT. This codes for CASSAGTVIYQSGNTIYF.

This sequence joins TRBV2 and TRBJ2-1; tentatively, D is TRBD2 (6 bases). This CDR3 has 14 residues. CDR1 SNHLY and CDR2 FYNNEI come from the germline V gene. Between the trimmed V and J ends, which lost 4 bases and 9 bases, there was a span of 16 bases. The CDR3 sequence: CASSVNIAGSEQFF. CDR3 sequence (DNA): TGTGCCAGCAGTGTAAACATTGCGGGGAGTGAGCAGTTCTTC.

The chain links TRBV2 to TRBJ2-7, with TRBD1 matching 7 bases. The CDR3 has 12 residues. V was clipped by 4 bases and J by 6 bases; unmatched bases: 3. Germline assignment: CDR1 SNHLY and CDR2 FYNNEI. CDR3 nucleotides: TGTGCCAGCAGTGTAAGGACAGGCGAGCAGTACTTC. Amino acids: CASSVRTGEQYF.

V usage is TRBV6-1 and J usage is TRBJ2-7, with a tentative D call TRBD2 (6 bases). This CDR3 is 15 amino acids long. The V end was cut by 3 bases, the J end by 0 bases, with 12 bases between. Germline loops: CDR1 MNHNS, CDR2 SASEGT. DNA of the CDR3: TGTGCCAGCAGTGAGCTCGGCGGGAACTCCTACGAGCAGTACTTC. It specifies CASSELGGNSYEQYF.

The CDR3 spells CASSLQNLNTEAFF. The CDR3 bases are TGTGCCAGCAGCTTACAAAATTTGAACACTGAAGCTTTCTTT. The chain couples TRBV7-8 to TRBJ1-1; D remains unclear. There are 14 residues in the CDR3. CDR1 SGHVS and CDR2 FQNEAQ come from the germline V gene. V was clipped by 2 bases and J by 0 bases, with 7 bases between them.

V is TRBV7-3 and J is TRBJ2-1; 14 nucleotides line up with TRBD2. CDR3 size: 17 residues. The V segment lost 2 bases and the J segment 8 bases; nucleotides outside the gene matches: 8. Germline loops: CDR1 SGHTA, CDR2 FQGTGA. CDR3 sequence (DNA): TGTGCCAGCAGCTTATTACCGGGGACTAGCGGGAGTCATGAGCAGTTCTTC. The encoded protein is CASSLLPGTSGSHEQFF.